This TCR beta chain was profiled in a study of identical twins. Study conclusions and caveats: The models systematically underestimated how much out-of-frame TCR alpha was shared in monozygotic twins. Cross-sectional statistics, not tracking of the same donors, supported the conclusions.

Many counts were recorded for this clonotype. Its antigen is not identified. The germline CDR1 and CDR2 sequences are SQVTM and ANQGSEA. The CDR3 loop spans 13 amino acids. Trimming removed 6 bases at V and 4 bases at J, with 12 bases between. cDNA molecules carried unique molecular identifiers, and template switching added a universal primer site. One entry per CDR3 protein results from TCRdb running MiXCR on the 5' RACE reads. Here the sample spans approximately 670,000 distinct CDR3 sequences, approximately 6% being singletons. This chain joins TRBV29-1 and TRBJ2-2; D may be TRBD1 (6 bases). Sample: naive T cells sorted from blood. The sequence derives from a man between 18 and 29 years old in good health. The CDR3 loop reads CSVRFRGTGELFF. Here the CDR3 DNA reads TGCAGCGTCAGATTCAGGGGCACCGGGGAGCTGTTTTTT.